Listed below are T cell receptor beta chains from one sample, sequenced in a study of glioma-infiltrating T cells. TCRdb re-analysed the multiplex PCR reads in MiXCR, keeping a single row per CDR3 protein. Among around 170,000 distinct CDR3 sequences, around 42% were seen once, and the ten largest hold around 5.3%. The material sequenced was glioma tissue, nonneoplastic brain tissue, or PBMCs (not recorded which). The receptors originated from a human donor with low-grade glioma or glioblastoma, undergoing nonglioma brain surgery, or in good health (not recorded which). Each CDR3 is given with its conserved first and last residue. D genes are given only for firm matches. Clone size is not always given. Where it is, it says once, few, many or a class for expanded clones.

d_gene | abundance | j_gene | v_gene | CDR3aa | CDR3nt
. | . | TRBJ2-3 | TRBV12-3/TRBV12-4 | CASALGGYTDTQYF | TGTGCCAGCGCATTGGGGGGTTACACAGATACGCAGTATTTT
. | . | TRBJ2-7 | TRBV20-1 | CSAPSPRKIYEQYF | TGCAGTGCTCCCTCCCCCCGGAAGATCTACGAGCAGTACTTC
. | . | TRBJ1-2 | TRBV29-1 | CSVEPTAYGYTF | TGCAGCGTAGAACCGACGGCTTATGGCTACACCTTC
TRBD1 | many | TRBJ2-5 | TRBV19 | CASSILGQQETQYF | TGTGCCAGTAGTATTCTGGGACAGCAAGAGACCCAGTACTTC
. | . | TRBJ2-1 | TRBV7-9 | CASSFGTFGDEQFF | TGTGCCAGCAGCTTCGGGACCTTCGGCGATGAGCAGTTCTTC
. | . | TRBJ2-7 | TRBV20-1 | CSAGPSVAEDYEQYF | TGCAGCGCTGGTCCGTCGGTAGCTGAAGACTACGAGCAGTACTTC
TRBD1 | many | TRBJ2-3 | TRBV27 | CASRPDRAGTDTQYF | TGTGCCAGCAGACCGGACAGGGCCGGCACAGATACGCAGTATTTT
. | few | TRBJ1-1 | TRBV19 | CASSIGDLNTEAFF | TGTGCCAGTAGTATAGGTGACTTGAACACTGAAGCTTTCTTT
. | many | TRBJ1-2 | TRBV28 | CASSLGQGFYGYTF | TGTGCCAGCAGTTTAGGTCAGGGATTCTATGGCTACACCTTC
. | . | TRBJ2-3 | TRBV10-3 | CAISGWESRPTTHPDTQYF | TGTGCCATCAGCGGGTGGGAAAGTCGCCCAACCACCCACCCAGATACGCAGTATTTT
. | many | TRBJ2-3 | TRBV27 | CASSLSGVSTDTQYF | TGTGCCAGCAGTTTATCGGGAGTGAGCACAGATACGCAGTATTTT
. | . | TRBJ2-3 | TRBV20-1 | CSDRDAGPNTDTQYF | TGCAGTGATAGAGATGCGGGGCCTAACACAGATACGCAGTATTTT
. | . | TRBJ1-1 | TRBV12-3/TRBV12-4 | CASRADNQKTEAFF | TGTGCCAGCAGAGCGGACAATCAGAAAACTGAAGCTTTCTTT
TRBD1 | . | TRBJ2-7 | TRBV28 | CASTPEGQGASYEQYF | TGTGCCAGCACCCCGGAGGGACAGGGGGCGTCCTACGAGCAGTACTTC
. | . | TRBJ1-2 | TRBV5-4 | CASSLGGANYGYTF | TGTGCCAGCAGCTTAGGGGGAGCTAACTATGGCTACACCTTC
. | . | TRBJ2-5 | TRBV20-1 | CSVIPNPGAPAVAQYF | TGCAGTGTTATACCCAACCCGGGAGCCCCGGCTGTGGCCCAGTACTTC
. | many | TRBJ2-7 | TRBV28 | CASSLFRPPYEQYF | TGTGCCAGCAGTTTATTTAGACCCCCCTACGAGCAGTACTTC
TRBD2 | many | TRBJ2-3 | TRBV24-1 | CATSDSGTSHPDTQYF | TGTGCCACCAGTGATTCCGGGACTAGCCATCCAGATACGCAGTATTTT
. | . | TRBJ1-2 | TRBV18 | CAGSPPSMVESYGYTF | TGTGCCGGCTCACCCCCCTCGATGGTGGAGAGCTATGGCTACACCTTC
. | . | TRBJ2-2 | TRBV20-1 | CSARDQGHRTGELFF | TGCAGTGCTAGAGACCAGGGACACCGCACCGGGGAGCTGTTTTTT
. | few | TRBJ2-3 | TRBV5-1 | CASSLVGSWGTDTQYF | TGCGCCAGCAGCTTGGTTGGATCGTGGGGCACAGATACGCAGTATTTT